This entry lists 19 T cell receptor beta chains sequenced from one sample in a study of cytomegalovirus exposure and HLA in healthy donors. Primers included in the PCR were 60 Vbeta and 13 Jbeta primers. The method was immunoSEQ multiplex PCR; TCRdb's version includes in-frame clones alone and lacks a portion of them. Here the sample spans more than 95,000 clones, 76% being singletons. The sample consisted of PBMCs. The receptors stem from a middle-aged man in good health and CMV-seronegative.

V usage is TRBV6-6 and J usage is TRBJ2-2; 11 bases align to TRBD2. The CDR3 runs 15 residues. Trimming cost V 2 bases and J 6 bases; bases outside gene matches: 2. The V gene's germline CDR1 is MNHNY and CDR2 SVGAGI (reference sequence). CDR3 sequence: CASSYVAGGPGELFF. CDR3 coding DNA: TGTGCCAGCAGTTACGTAGCGGGGGGGCCCGGGGAGCTGTTTTTT.

V and J are TRBV15 and TRBJ2-1, with a possible D match to TRBD1 (5 bases). This CDR3 comprises 14 residues. Germline lookup yields CDR1 LNHNV and CDR2 YYDKDF (reference sequence). V was cut by 3 bases and J by 8 bases, with 14 bases left in between. CDR3 in DNA: TGTGCCACCAGCAGGGGCAGGGTCTCGGATGAGCAGTTCTTC. Translation gives CATSRGRVSDEQFF.

The chain uses TRBV28 and TRBJ1-1; the match to TRBD1 covers 8 bases. The CDR3 runs to 13 residues. The germline V gene has CDR1 MDHEN and CDR2 SYDVKM. V lost 4 bases and J lost 9; bases outside the gene matches: 7. The CDR3 DNA reads TGTGCCAGCAGTTCCGCACAGGGGGGCCAAGCTTTCTTT. Translation: CASSSAQGGQAFF.

The genes are TRBV6-6 and TRBJ1-2; D may be TRBD1 (6 bases). Deletions cut 6 bases from V and 8 bases from J, with 16 bases between. CDR3 size: 13 residues. CDR1 MNHNY and CDR2 SVGAGI come from the germline V gene (reference sequence). In DNA, the CDR3 is TGTGCCAGCAGCTGGGACACCCCGGGAGGCTACACCTTC. Residues: CASSWDTPGGYTF.

The gene calls are TRBV13 and TRBJ2-1, with 15 bases matching TRBD2. The CDR3 is 20 residues long. Germline V gene lookup returns CDR1 PRHDT and CDR2 FYEKMQ (reference sequence). After removal of 3 bases from V and 0 bases from J, the junction contained 9 bases not matched to a gene. CDR3 sequence reads: CASSLTAGLAGGSSYNEQFF. The CDR3 DNA reads TGTGCCAGCAGCTTGACTGCGGGACTAGCGGGGGGCTCCTCCTACAATGAGCAGTTCTTC.

The chain links TRBV30 to TRBJ2-7, with 9 bases matching TRBD2. The length of the CDR3 is 13 residues. CDR1 GTSNPN and CDR2 SVGIG come from the germline V gene (reference sequence). The ends lost 0 bases at V and 3 bases at J; junction bases unmatched: 0. Here the CDR3 DNA reads TGTGCCTGGAGTGTTAGCGGGGGCTACGAGCAGTACTTC. Translating it yields CAWSVSGGYEQYF.

The J gene is TRBJ2-3, the V gene TRBV10-1, with D possibly matching TRBD1 (5 bases). V dropped 4 bases and J dropped 5 bases, with 10 bases sitting between them. Germline CDR1 and CDR2: WNHNN and SYGVQD (reference sequence). CDR3 size: 13 residues. DNA for the CDR3: TGCGCCAGCAGTGGCTCAGGGCTAGATACGCAGTATTTT. It is translated as CASSGSGLDTQYF.

The chain has TRBV5-6 and TRBJ2-5, with 9 bases fitting TRBD2. CDR3 size: 15 residues. V trimming: 2 bases; J trimming: 5 bases; junction bases outside the gene matches: 7. The germline V gene has CDR1 SGHDT and CDR2 YYEEEE. The CDR3 sequence is CASSLTAGGRETQYF. As DNA, the CDR3 is TGTGCCAGCAGCTTAACTGCGGGGGGGCGGGAGACCCAGTACTTC.

In this sample, this clone turned up once. The chain uses TRBV5-5 and TRBJ1-1; D call uncertain. CDR1 SGHKS and CDR2 YYEKEE come from the germline V gene (reference sequence). V was trimmed by 2 bases and J by 4 bases, leaving 9 bases between them. This CDR3 comprises 13 residues. The CDR3 sequence: CASSFEGATEAFF. The CDR3 nucleotides read TGTGCCAGCAGCTTCGAGGGTGCCACTGAAGCTTTCTTT.

The chain joins TRBV29-1 to TRBJ2-2, with a weak D call TRBD1 (6 bases). CDR1 and CDR2 (germline): SQVTM, ANQGSEA. V gave up 1 base and J gave up 4 bases, with 13 bases separating them. The CDR3 runs 15 residues. CDR3 coding DNA: TGCAGCGTTGAAGGGGCAGGGGAGCCCACCGGGGAGCTGTTTTTT. Its translation is CSVEGAGEPTGELFF.

The chain carries TRBV7-9 and TRBJ2-1; TRBD1 matches at 7 bases. J gave up 4 bases and V 5 bases, and 8 bases lay outside the gene matches. In germline, CDR1 is SEHNR, CDR2 FQNEAQ (reference sequence). This CDR3 comprises 15 residues. The CDR3: CASSPDRNFYNEQFF. CDR3 DNA: TGTGCCAGCAGCCCGGACAGGAATTTTTACAATGAGCAGTTCTTC. The whole variable domain, filled in from reference TRBV7-9 and TRBJ2-1, reads DTGVSQNPRHKITKRGQNVTFRCDPISEHNRLYWYRQTLGQGPEFLTYFQNEAQLEKSRLLSDRFSAERPKGSFSTLEIQRTEQGDSAMYLCASSPDRNFYNEQFFGPGTRLTVL.

The J gene is TRBJ1-5, the V gene TRBV19, with D possibly TRBD1 on 6 matching bases. Germline V CDR1 and CDR2: LNHDA, SQIVND (reference sequence). Between the trimmed V and J ends, which lost 4 bases and 2 bases, there was a span of 9 bases. The CDR3 length is 14 residues. The CDR3 DNA sequence: TGTGCCAGTAGTAGACAGGAGGGCAATCAGCCCCAGCATTTT. Its protein is CASSRQEGNQPQHF. The whole variable domain, filled in from reference TRBV19 and TRBJ1-5, reads DGGITQSPKYLFRKEGQNVTLSCEQNLNHDAMYWYRQDPGQGLRLIYYSQIVNDFQKGDIAEGYSVSREKKESFPLTVTSAQKNPTAFYLCASSRQEGNQPQHFGDGTRLSIL.

The rearrangement joins TRBV30 to TRBJ1-3; D ambiguous. This CDR3 region has 15 residues. Looked up from germline, CDR1 is GTSNPN and CDR2 is SVGIG (reference sequence). Trimming pared 0 bases from V and 0 bases from J, leaving 9 bases between. The CDR3 region is CAWSVGGHSGNTIYF. The CDR3, as DNA: TGTGCCTGGAGTGTCGGAGGGCACTCTGGAAACACCATATATTTT.

In regard to this clone: Mismatch with germline at one junction end may stem from a read error. V gene TRBV2 combines with J gene TRBJ1-5; a possible D gene is TRBD1 (6 bases). Germline V gene sequence: CDR1 SNHLY, CDR2 FYNNEI. This CDR3 has 13 amino acids. The CDR3 DNA reads TGTGCCAGCGGTGAAACAGGGAATCAGCCCCAGCATTTT. Protein sequence: CASGETGNQPQHF.

This chain uses TRBV15 with TRBJ1-1; D not resolved. V was pared by 0 bases and J by 0 bases, with 5 bases between. Germline assignment: CDR1 LNHNV and CDR2 YYDKDF (reference sequence). The CDR3 has 14 residues. The CDR3 nucleotides are TGTGCCACCAGCAGAGATTCCGTGAACACTGAAGCTTTCTTT. It translates to CATSRDSVNTEAFF.

CDR3: CAISVQYGTEAFF. In DNA, the CDR3 is TGTGCCATCAGTGTACAGTATGGTACTGAAGCTTTCTTT. The J gene is TRBJ1-1, the V gene TRBV10-3; D uncertain. Trimming left V 4 bases short and J 5 bases short, with 11 bases between. In germline, CDR1 is ENHRY, CDR2 SYGVKD. This CDR3 is 13 amino acids long.

V is TRBV4-1 and J is TRBJ2-2; TRBD2 agrees at 8 bases. J gave up 3 bases and V 5 bases, and 11 bases lay outside the gene matches. The CDR3 covers 17 residues. The V gene's germline CDR1 is MGHRA and CDR2 YSYEKL. The CDR3 protein is CASSAKGAGDDTGELFF. Here the CDR3 DNA reads TGCGCCAGCAGCGCGAAGGGAGCGGGGGATGACACCGGGGAGCTGTTTTTT.

This chain links TRBV10-1 with TRBJ2-7; D possibly corresponds to TRBD1 (5 bases). The V end lost 7 bases, the J end lost 4 bases, and 17 bases lay between the germline ends. This CDR3 is built from 14 residues. Germline V gives CDR1 WNHNN, CDR2 SYGVQD (reference sequence). The CDR3 reads CASMGSGNTYEQYV. CDR3 nucleotide sequence: TGCGCCAGCATGGGGTCAGGGAATACGTACGAGCAGTACGTC.

The V gene is TRBV11-2, the J gene TRBJ2-3; unclear D gene. Trimming stripped 4 bases from V and 7 bases from J, with 12 bases between. The CDR3 runs to 13 residues. Germline V CDR1 and CDR2: SGHAT, FQNNGV. The CDR3 reads CASSSETGNTQYF. CDR3 sequence (DNA): TGTGCCAGCAGCTCCGAGACTGGCAATACGCAGTATTTT.